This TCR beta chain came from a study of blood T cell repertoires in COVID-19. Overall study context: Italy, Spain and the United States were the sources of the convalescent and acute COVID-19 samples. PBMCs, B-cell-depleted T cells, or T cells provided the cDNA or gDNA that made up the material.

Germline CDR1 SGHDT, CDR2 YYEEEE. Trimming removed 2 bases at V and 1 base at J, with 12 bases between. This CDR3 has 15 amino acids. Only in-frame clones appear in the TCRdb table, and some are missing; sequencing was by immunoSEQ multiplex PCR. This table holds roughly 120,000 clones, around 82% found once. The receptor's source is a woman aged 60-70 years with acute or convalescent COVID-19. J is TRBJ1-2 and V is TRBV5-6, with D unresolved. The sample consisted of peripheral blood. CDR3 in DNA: TGTGCCAGCAGCTTTATCACAGTCAGTAACTATGGCTACACCTTC. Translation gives CASSFITVSNYGYTF.